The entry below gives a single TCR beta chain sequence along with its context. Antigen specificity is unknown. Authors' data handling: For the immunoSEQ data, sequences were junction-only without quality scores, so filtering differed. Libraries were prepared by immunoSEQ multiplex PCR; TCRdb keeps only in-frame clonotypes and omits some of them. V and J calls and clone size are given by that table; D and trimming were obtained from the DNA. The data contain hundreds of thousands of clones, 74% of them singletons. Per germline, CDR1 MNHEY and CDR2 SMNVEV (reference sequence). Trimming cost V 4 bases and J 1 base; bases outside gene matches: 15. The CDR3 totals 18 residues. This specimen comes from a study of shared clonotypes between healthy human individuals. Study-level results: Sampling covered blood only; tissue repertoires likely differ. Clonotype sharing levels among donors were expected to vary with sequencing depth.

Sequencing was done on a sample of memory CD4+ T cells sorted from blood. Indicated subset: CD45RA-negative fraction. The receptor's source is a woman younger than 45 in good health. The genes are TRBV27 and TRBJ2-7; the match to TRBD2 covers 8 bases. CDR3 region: CASSSPSRGRSESYEQYF. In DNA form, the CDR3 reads TGTGCCAGCAGTTCCCCCAGCCGCGGGAGGAGTGAGTCCTACGAGCAGTACTTC.